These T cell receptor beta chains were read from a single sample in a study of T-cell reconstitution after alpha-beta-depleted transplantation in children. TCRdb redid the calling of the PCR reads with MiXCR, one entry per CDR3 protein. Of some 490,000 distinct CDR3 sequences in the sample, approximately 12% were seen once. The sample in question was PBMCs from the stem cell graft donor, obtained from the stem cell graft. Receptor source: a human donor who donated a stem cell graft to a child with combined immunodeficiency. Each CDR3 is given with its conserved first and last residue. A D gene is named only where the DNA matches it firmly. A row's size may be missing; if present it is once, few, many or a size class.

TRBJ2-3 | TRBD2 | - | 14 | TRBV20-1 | CSALLAGSTDTQYF | TGCAGTGCTTTACTAGCGGGGTCCACAGATACGCAGTATTTT
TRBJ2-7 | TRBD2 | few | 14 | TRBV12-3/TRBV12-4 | CASSSSGRAFEQYF | TGTGCCAGCAGTTCCAGCGGGAGGGCCTTCGAGCAGTACTTC
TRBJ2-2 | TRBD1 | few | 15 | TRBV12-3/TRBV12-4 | CASSWKTGGTGELFF | TGTGCCAGCAGTTGGAAGACAGGGGGTACCGGGGAGCTGTTTTTT
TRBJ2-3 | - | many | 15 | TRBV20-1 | CSARSQGGRLGTQYF | TGCAGTGCTAGGTCCCAGGGGGGTCGGTTGGGTACGCAGTATTTT
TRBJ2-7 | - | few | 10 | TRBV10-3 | CAIRRVWQYF | TGTGCCATCAGGAGGGTGTGGCAGTACTTC
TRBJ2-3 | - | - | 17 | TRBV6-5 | CASSYHTTDPSTDTQYF | TGTGCCAGCAGTTACCACACTACAGACCCAAGCACAGATACGCAGTATTTT
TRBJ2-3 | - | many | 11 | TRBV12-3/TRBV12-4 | CASSLTDTQYF | TGTGCCAGCAGCCTCACAGATACGCAGTATTTT
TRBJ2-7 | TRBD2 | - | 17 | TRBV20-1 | CSARTIFIAGGTHEQYF | TGCAGTGCTAGAACCATTTTTATAGCGGGAGGTACCCACGAGCAGTACTTC
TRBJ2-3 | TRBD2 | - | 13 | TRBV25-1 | CASRASGRAAQYF | TGTGCCAGCAGAGCTAGCGGGAGGGCCGCGCAGTATTTT
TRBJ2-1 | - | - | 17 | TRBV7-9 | CASSPHTGGVQRLGQFF | TGTGCCAGCAGCCCGCACACCGGGGGTGTCCAAAGATTAGGGCAGTTCTTC
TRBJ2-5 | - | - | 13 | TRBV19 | CASSHGRGETQYF | TGTGCCAGTTCCCACGGGAGAGGGGAGACCCAGTACTTC
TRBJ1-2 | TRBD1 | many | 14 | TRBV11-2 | CASSLGQGVYGYTF | TGTGCCAGCAGCTTGGGCCAGGGGGTCTATGGCTACACCTTC
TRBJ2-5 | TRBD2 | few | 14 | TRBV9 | CASSRGVAGETQYF | TGTGCCAGCAGCCGGGGGGTGGCAGGGGAGACCCAGTACTTC
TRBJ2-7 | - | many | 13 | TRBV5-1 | CASRQVSSYEQYF | TGCGCCAGCAGGCAGGTGTCCTCCTACGAGCAGTACTTC
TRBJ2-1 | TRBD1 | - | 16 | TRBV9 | CASSVASGQKYNEQFF | TGTGCCAGCAGCGTAGCATCGGGACAGAAGTACAATGAGCAGTTCTTC
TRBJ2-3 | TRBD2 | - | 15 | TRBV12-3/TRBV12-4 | CASRGSGASTDTQYF | TGTGCCAGCAGGGGTAGCGGGGCTAGCACAGATACGCAGTATTTT
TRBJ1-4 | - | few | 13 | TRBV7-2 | CASSPRINEKLFF | TGTGCCAGCAGCCCCAGAATTAATGAAAAACTGTTTTTT
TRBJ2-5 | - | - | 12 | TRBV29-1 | CSVVVSWKTQYF | TGCAGCGTTGTGGTCTCTTGGAAGACCCAGTACTTC
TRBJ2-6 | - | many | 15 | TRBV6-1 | CASSGGNSGANVLTF | TGTGCCAGCAGTGGGGGGAATTCTGGGGCCAACGTCCTGACTTTC
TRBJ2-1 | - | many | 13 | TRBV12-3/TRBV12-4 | CANARGSYNEQFF | TGTGCCAACGCCCGGGGCAGCTACAATGAGCAGTTCTTC
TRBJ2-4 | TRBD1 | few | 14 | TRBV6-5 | CASSYEQGKNIQYF | TGTGCCAGCAGTTACGAACAGGGGAAAAACATTCAGTACTTC
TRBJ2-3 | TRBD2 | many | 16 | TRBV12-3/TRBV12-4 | CASSFFGGADTDTQYF | TGTGCCAGCAGTTTTTTCGGGGGGGCTGACACAGATACGCAGTATTTT
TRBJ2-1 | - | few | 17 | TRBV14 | CASSQGKGVVSYNEQFF | TGTGCCAGCAGCCAAGGAAAGGGGGTCGTCTCCTACAATGAGCAGTTCTTC
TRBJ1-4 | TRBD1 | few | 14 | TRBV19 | CASSRTGTNEKLFF | TGTGCCAGTAGCCGGACAGGGACGAATGAAAAACTGTTTTTT
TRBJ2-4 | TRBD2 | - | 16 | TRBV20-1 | CSAWRAGTLAKNIQYF | TGCAGTGCCTGGCGAGCGGGAACGCTAGCCAAAAACATTCAGTACTTC
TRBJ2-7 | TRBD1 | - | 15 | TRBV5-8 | CASSRQGEKLHEQYF | TGTGCCAGCAGCCGACAGGGTGAGAAATTGCACGAGCAGTACTTC
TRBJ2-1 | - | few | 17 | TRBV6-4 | CASSPIRGNRTYNEQFF | TGTGCCAGCAGTCCTATTAGGGGGAATAGGACCTACAATGAGCAGTTCTTC
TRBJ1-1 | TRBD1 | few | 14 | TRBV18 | CASSIDRGNTEAFF | TGTGCCAGCTCAATTGACAGGGGTAACACTGAAGCTTTCTTT
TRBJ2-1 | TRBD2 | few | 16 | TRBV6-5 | CASSLTSGSGYNEQFF | TGTGCCAGCAGTTTGACTAGCGGGAGTGGGTACAATGAGCAGTTCTTC
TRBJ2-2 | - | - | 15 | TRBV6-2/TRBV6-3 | CASSWVQGGTGELFF | TGTGCCAGCAGTTGGGTGCAGGGTGGCACCGGGGAGCTGTTTTTT
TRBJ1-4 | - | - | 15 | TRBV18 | CASSPPLANVEKLFF | TGTGCCAGCTCACCACCGCTAGCTAACGTCGAAAAACTGTTTTTT
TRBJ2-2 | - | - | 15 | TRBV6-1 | CASRFLGVSTGELFF | TGTGCCAGCAGGTTTTTGGGAGTAAGCACCGGGGAGCTGTTTTTT
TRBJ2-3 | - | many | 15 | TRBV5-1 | CASSFIQSPTDTQYF | TGCGCCAGCAGCTTTATACAAAGCCCCACAGATACGCAGTATTTT
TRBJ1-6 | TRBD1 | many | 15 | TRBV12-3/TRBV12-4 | CASSYRQGYNSPLHF | TGTGCCAGCAGCTACCGACAGGGTTATAATTCACCCCTCCACTTT
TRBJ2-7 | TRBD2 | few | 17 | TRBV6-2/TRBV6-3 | CASRSQGLARSSYEQYF | TGTGCCAGCAGATCCCAGGGACTAGCGAGGAGCTCCTACGAGCAGTACTTC
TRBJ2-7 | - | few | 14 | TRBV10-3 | CAISEFEFTYEQYF | TGTGCCATCAGTGAGTTTGAGTTTACCTACGAGCAGTACTTC
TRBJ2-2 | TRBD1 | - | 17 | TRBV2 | CASSDVGQGPNTGELFF | TGTGCCAGCAGTGACGTGGGACAGGGGCCGAACACCGGGGAGCTGTTTTTT
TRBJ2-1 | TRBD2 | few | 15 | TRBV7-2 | CASSFGSGAYNEQFF | TGTGCCAGCAGCTTTGGTAGCGGGGCATACAATGAGCAGTTCTTC
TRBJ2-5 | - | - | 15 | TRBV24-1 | CATSDAVHPQETQYF | TGTGCCACCAGTGACGCGGTGCACCCACAAGAGACCCAGTACTTC
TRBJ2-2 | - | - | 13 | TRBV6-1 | CASRDRGTGELFF | TGTGCCAGCAGAGATAGGGGCACCGGGGAGCTGTTTTTT
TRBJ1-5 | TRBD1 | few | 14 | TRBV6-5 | CATKGDRVDQPQHF | TGTGCCACTAAAGGGGACAGGGTTGATCAGCCCCAGCATTTT
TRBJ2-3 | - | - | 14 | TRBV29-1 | CSVVAITSTDTQYF | TGCAGCGTGGTTGCAATTACTAGCACAGATACGCAGTATTTT
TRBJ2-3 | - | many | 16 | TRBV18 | CASSPPAGPSTDTQYF | TGTGCCAGCTCACCACCAGCAGGACCTAGCACAGATACGCAGTATTTT
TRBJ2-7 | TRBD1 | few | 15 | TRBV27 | CASTHSDRGVYEQYF | TGTGCCAGCACCCATTCGGACAGGGGTGTCTACGAGCAGTACTTC
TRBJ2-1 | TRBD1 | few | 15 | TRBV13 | CASSSLTGKDNEQFF | TGTGCCAGCAGCTCTTTGACAGGGAAGGACAATGAGCAGTTCTTC